This T cell receptor (beta chain) was retrieved from a study of beta chain features in type 1 diabetes. Regarding the study as a whole: With patients and controls alike, PCR might favor shorter templates to an equal degree.

Trimming removed 4 bases from V and 14 bases from J; junction bases left unmatched: 5. The CDR3 sequence is 11 residues long. CDR1 is SNHLY and CDR2 is FYNNEI in the germline V gene. Every participating donor gave one draw, a heparinised blood sample averaging about 100 mL. This clone appeared a few times. The antigen remains undetermined. The whole isolated RNA underwent reverse transcription, so sequencing captured expressed TCRB transcripts. Here immunoSEQ multiplex PCR was the method, and the copy in TCRdb shows in-frame clones only, minus some. The table includes under 800,000 clones, less than 20% detected once.

Sequenced: naive CD4+ T cells from blood. The TCR comes from a man younger than 30 in good health. The chain combines TRBV2 with TRBJ1-2, with 9 bases matching TRBD1. The CDR3, as DNA: TGTGCCAGCAGTGCGGGACAGGGAGGGACCTTC. It is translated as CASSAGQGGTF.